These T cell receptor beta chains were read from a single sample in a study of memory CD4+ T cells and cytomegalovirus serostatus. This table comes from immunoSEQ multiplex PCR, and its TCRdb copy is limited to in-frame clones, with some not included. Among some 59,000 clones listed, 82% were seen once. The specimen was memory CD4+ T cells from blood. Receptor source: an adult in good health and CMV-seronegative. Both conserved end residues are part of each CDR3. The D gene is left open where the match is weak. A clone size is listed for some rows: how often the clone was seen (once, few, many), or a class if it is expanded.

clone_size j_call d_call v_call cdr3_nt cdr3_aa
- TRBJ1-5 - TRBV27 TGTGCCAGCTCCGATACGGGGGGCGGCAATCAGCCCCAGCATTTT CASSDTGGGNQPQHF
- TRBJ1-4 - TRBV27 TGTGCCAGCAGTCCAAGGGGGGAGAGATGGGATGAAAAACTGTTTTTT CASSPRGERWDEKLFF
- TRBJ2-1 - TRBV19 TGTGCCACTGCACAGGACCTCGGACATATCTTC CATAQDLGHIF
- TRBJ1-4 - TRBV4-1 TGCGCCAGCAGCCAAGACCAGGGGCGTGAAAAACTGTTTTTT CASSQDQGREKLFF
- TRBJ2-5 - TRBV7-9 TGTGCCAGCAGCTTAGCGGGAAGGGAGACCCAGTACTTC CASSLAGRETQYF
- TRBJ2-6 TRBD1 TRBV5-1 TGCGCCAGTGGACAGGCCTATGCTGGGGCCAACGTCCTGACTTTC CASGQAYAGANVLTF
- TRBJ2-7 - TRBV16 TGTGCCAGCAGCTCGCATTGGCAGCCCTACGAGCAGTACTTC CASSSHWQPYEQYF
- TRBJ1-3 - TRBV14 TGTGCCAGCAGCCGATCTGGAAACACCATATATTTT CASSRSGNTIYF
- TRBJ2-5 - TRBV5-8 TGTGCCAGCAGCATCCCCGACGGCCAAGAGACCCAGTACTTC CASSIPDGQETQYF
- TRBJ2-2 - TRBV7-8 TGTGCCAGCAGCTTACAGTCTGTCACCGGGGAGCTGTTTTTT CASSLQSVTGELFF
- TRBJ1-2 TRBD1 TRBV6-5 TGTGCCAGCAGTTACTCCGGACAGGCCGTTTACTATGGCTACACCTTC CASSYSGQAVYYGYTF
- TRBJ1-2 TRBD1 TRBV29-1 TGCAGCGTACCTCCCGGGACAGGGTTGTACTATGGCTACACCTTC CSVPPGTGLYYGYTF
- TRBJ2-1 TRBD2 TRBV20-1 TGCAGTGCAACTACTAGCGATGAGCAGTTCTTC CSATTSDEQFF
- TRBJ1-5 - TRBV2 TGTGCCAGCACGATGGGTGGAGTCAATCAGCCCCAGCATTTT CASTMGGVNQPQHF
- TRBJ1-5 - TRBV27 TGTGCCAGCAGTTTGAACGCTTTGGGGGGCGGAGGCAATCAGCCCCAGCATTTT CASSLNALGGGGNQPQHF
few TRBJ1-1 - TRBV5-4 TGTGCCAGCAGCTTGAGAGGCTGGCACACTGAAGCTTTCTTT CASSLRGWHTEAFF
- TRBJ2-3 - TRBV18 TGTGCCAGCTCACCACCGGTGTGGACAGATACGCAGTATTTT CASSPPVWTDTQYF
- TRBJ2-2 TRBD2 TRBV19 TGTGCCAGTACCCGGGGGGGGAGGGCCACCGGGGAGCTGTTTTTT CASTRGGRATGELFF
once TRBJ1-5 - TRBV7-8 TGTGCCAGCAGCTCGCAAATTTGGTCAGATAGCAATCAGCCCCAGCATTTT CASSSQIWSDSNQPQHF
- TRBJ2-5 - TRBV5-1 TGCGCCAGCAGCTCCGGGACCAGGGAGACCCAGTACTTC CASSSGTRETQYF
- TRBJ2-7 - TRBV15 TGTGCCACCAGCAGAGAGGAAGGGGGGTACGAGCAGTACTTC CATSREEGGYEQYF
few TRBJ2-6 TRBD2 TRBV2 TGTGCCAGCAGTCAGAGCGGGGGCTCTGGGGCCAACGTCCTGACTTTC CASSQSGGSGANVLTF
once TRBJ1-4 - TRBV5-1 TGCGCCAGCAGCTTGGGGGCAGAGCATGAAAAACTGTTTTTT CASSLGAEHEKLFF
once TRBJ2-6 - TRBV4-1 TGCGCCAGCAGCCGGGGCGACTCTGGGGCCAACGTCCTGACTTTC CASSRGDSGANVLTF
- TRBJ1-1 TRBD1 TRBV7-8 TGTGCCAGCGGGACAGGGGTCACTGAAGCTTTCTTT CASGTGVTEAFF
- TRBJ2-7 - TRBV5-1 TGCGCCAGCGGTTTTGGGCACTACGAGCAGTACTTC CASGFGHYEQYF
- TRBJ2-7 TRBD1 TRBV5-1 TGCGCCAGCAGCTTGGGAGGGACAGGGCACTACGAGCAGTACTTC CASSLGGTGHYEQYF
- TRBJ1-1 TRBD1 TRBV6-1 TGTGCCAGCAGGCCGGGACAGGGGTCTTATGAAGCTTTCTTT CASRPGQGSYEAFF
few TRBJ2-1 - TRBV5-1 TGCGCCAGCAGCCTTCTCCGAGGCAATGAGCAGTTCTTC CASSLLRGNEQFF
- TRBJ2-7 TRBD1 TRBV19 TGTGCCAGTAGTATAGATGGGGCGGGACAGGGGATCAACGAGCAGTACTTC CASSIDGAGQGINEQYF
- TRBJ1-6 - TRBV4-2 TGTGCCAGCAGCCAAGGGTCAACCCGGGATTCACCCCTCCACTTT CASSQGSTRDSPLHF
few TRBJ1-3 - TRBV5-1 TGCGCCAGCAGCAAGGGGGGAGGAAACACCATATATTTT CASSKGGGNTIYF
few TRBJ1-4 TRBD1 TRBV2 TGTGCCAGCTTTCGCGAGGGGGCTCTGATGGCAAAACTGTTTTTT CASFREGALMAKLFF
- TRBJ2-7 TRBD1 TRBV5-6 TGTGCCAGCACCAAACAGGGGTACGAGCAGTACTTC CASTKQGYEQYF
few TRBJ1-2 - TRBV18 TGTGCCAGCTCATCAGGGTTCGGGAGCAACTATGGCTACACCTTC CASSSGFGSNYGYTF
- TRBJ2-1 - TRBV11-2 TGTGCCAGCAGCTCCGCCGGGCTTCCACCTCTCGGTGAGCAGTTCTTC CASSSAGLPPLGEQFF
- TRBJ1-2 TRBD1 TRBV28 TGTGCCAGCAGTTTAATAATAATGCACCAGACAGGGGGCGGTCCGGCTAACTATGGCTACACCTTC CASSLIIMHQTGGGPANYGYTF
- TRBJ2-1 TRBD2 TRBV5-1 TGCGCCAGCAGCTTGCAAGCGGGAGGGCCGGGTGAGCAGTTCTTC CASSLQAGGPGEQFF
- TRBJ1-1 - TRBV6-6 TGTGCCAGCAGTTACCAGGGTTCTCGGAACACTGAAGCTTTCTTT CASSYQGSRNTEAFF
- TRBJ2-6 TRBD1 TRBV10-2 TGCGCCAGCAGTCCTCGGACAGGGAATACTGGGGCCAACGTCCTGACTTTC CASSPRTGNTGANVLTF
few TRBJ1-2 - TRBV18 TGTGCCAGCTCAGATGGTGGCGGTTCCTATGGCTACACCTTC CASSDGGGSYGYTF
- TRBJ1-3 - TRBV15 TGTGCCACCCGGGACGGAGTCTACTCTGGAAACACCATATATTTT CATRDGVYSGNTIYF